This T cell receptor (beta chain) was documented in a study of T cells in Graves' hyperthyroidism and ophthalmopathy. Study-wide results and limits: In the analysis, a 13 V-J model separated ophthalmopathy from stable hyperthyroidism.

RNA transcripts provided the source from which TCR beta CDR3 regions were amplified. First-round RT-PCR targeting the TCR CDR3 was performed with the HTBI primer set. One entry per CDR3 protein results from TCRdb running MiXCR on the multiplex PCR reads. The data contain around 55,000 distinct CDR3 sequences, roughly 50% of them seen just once; the ten biggest clones take up just over 9%. This CDR3 comprises 11 residues. V dropped 3 bases and J dropped 2 bases, with 4 bases sitting between them. Germline assignment: CDR1 DFQATT and CDR2 SNEGSKA (reference sequence). This clonotype has at least ten counts. Its cognate antigen is unknown.

Sequencing was done on a sample of blood. The TCR comes from a woman between 45 and 60 years old with Graves' ophthalmopathy. This rearrangement joins TRBV20-1 to TRBJ2-5; D gene ambiguous. CDR3 sequence (DNA): TGCAGTGCTAGCTCTCAAGAGACCCAGTACTTC. Protein: CSASSQETQYF.